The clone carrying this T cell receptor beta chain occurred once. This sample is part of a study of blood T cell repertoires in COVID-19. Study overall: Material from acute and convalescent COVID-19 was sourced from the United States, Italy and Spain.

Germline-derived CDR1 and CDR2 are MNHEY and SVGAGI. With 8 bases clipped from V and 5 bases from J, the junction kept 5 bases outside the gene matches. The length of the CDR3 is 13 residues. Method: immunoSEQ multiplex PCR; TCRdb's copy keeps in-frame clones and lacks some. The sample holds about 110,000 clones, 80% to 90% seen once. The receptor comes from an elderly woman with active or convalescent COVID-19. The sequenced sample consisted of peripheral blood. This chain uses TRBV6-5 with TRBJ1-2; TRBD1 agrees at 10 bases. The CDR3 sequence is CASPGGQGYGYTF. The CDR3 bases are TGTGCCAGCCCAGGGGGACAGGGGTATGGCTACACCTTC.